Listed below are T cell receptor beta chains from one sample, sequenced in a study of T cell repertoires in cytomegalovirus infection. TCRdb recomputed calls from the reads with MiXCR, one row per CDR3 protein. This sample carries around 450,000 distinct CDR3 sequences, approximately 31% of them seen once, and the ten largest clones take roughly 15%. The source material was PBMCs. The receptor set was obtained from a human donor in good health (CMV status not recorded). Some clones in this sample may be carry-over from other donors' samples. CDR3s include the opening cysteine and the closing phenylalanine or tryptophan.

CDR3aa: CASSFGGPSYEQYF
j_gene: TRBJ2-7
v_gene: TRBV28

CDR3aa: CASSYSGRRVGEQYF
j_gene: TRBJ2-7
v_gene: TRBV6-5

CDR3aa: CASSRNGQRLEETQYF
j_gene: TRBJ2-5
v_gene: TRBV5-4

CDR3aa: CASSLLTSRETQYF
j_gene: TRBJ2-5
v_gene: TRBV7-8

CDR3aa: CSRSLTANQETPYF
j_gene: TRBJ2-5
v_gene: TRBV12-3/TRBV12-4

CDR3aa: CASSLEFAGGSYNEQFF
j_gene: TRBJ2-1
v_gene: TRBV5-1

CDR3aa: CASSLVGAGGLHYNEQFF
j_gene: TRBJ2-1
v_gene: TRBV7-2

CDR3aa: CASSPRGRAADTQYF
j_gene: TRBJ2-3
v_gene: TRBV7-2

CDR3aa: CARSLASTGNTIYF
j_gene: TRBJ1-3
v_gene: TRBV6-6

CDR3aa: CSARAPRGSSPLHF
j_gene: TRBJ1-6
v_gene: TRBV20-1

CDR3aa: CASSVSGWWGQPQHF
j_gene: TRBJ1-5
v_gene: TRBV7-2

CDR3aa: CASSYSANQETQYF
j_gene: TRBJ2-5
v_gene: TRBV6-6

CDR3aa: CASSIPGQFYNEQFF
j_gene: TRBJ2-1
v_gene: TRBV19

CDR3aa: CASSGQVDAYGYTF
j_gene: TRBJ1-2
v_gene: TRBV7-9

CDR3aa: CSAPEEGADGYTF
j_gene: TRBJ1-2
v_gene: TRBV20-1

CDR3aa: CASTPGGDYGYTF
j_gene: TRBJ1-2
v_gene: TRBV7-9

CDR3aa: CASSLGTSGGDTQYF
j_gene: TRBJ2-3
v_gene: TRBV7-2

CDR3aa: CASQPRPDRPNSPLHF
j_gene: TRBJ1-6
v_gene: TRBV19

CDR3aa: CASSYFALAGNNEQFF
j_gene: TRBJ2-1
v_gene: TRBV6-5

CDR3aa: CASSRGTEQRGGYTF
j_gene: TRBJ1-2
v_gene: TRBV7-2

CDR3aa: CASSEARGKETQYF
j_gene: TRBJ2-5
v_gene: TRBV2

CDR3aa: CASRRQRSSGANVLTF
j_gene: TRBJ2-6
v_gene: TRBV19

CDR3aa: CASSLIGKGVEYSNQPQHF
j_gene: TRBJ1-5
v_gene: TRBV12-3/TRBV12-4

CDR3aa: CACRGGSGNTISF
j_gene: TRBJ1-3
v_gene: TRBV7-2

CDR3aa: CASSRGAGGNQPQHF
j_gene: TRBJ1-5
v_gene: TRBV7-2

CDR3aa: CSVEGGRQGETQYF
j_gene: TRBJ2-5
v_gene: TRBV29-1

CDR3aa: CSVAVTDTQYF
j_gene: TRBJ2-3
v_gene: TRBV29-1

CDR3aa: CSALTSAGQFF
j_gene: TRBJ2-1
v_gene: TRBV20-1

CDR3aa: CASSRQAPSPAGNTIYF
j_gene: TRBJ1-3
v_gene: TRBV19

CDR3aa: CASSLGASGGQETQYF
j_gene: TRBJ2-5
v_gene: TRBV11-2